This T cell receptor beta chain was profiled in a study of Graves' ophthalmopathy and Graves' hyperthyroidism. This clonotype was detected many times. Its antigen is not identified. The V end was cut by 0 bases, the J end by 4 bases, with 9 bases between. CDR1 and CDR2 from the germline V gene are MNHEY and SVGAGI. The CDR3 has 15 amino acids. For repertoire sequencing, the TCR beta CDR3 regions were amplified from RNA transcripts. First-round RT-PCR with HTBI primers preceded a second-round multiplex PCR. TCRdb used MiXCR to reprocess the multiplex PCR reads, holding one entry per CDR3 protein. This table holds approximately 210,000 distinct CDR3 sequences, 29% found once. Findings and caveats of the study: Separation of ophthalmopathy from stable hyperthyroidism was achieved by a 13-signature model, at about 91% sensitivity and 81.08% specificity. Appearing in blood as well were most expanded thyroid clonotypes above 0.001 frequency.

Every ophthalmopathy donor presented moderate-to-severe activity, CAS ≥3, NOSPECS ≥4 and duration under 3 months. The V call is TRBV6-5, the J call TRBJ1-4; no reliable D call. The TCR sequence derives from a man in his fifties with Graves' ophthalmopathy. Sample: peripheral blood. The CDR3 bases are TGTGCCAGCAGTTACTCGGGCAGCCTTAATGAAAAACTGTTTTTT. Its translation is CASSYSGSLNEKLFF.